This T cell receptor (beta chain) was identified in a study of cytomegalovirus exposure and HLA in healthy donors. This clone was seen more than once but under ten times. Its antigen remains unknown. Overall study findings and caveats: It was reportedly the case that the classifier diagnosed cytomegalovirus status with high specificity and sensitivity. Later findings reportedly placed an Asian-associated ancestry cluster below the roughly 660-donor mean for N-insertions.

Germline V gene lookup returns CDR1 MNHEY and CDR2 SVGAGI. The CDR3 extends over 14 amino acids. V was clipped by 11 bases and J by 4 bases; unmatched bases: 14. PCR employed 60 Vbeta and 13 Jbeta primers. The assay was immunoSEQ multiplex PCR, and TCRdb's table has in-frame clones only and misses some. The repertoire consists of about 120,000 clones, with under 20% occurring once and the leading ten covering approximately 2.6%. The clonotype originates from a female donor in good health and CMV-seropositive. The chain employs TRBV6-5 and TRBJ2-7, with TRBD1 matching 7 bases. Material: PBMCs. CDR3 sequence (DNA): TGTGCCTCCCAGTTTGTAGGGGGCGATTACGAGCAGTACTTC. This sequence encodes CASQFVGGDYEQYF.